These T cell receptor beta chains were read from a single sample in a study of beta chain features in type 1 diabetes. Repertoires were generated with immunoSEQ multiplex PCR, while TCRdb's copy carries only in-frame clones and drops some. The sample lists more than 120,000 clones; under 11% were seen once. Material for sequencing was naive CD4+ T cells from blood. The receptor source for this set is a man between 18 and 29 years old in good health. Each CDR3 is given with its conserved first and last residue. D genes are given only for firm matches. The size of a clone is reported for some rows only, either as once, few or many, or as a class for expanded clones.

TRBV2	few	.	TRBJ1-6	CASRASGKAYNSPLHF	TGTGCCAGCAGAGCCTCCGGGAAGGCCTATAATTCACCCCTCCACTTT
TRBV11-2	.	.	TRBJ2-7	CASSLILASRGEQYF	TGTGCCAGCAGCTTAATATTGGCGAGCCGGGGAGAGCAGTACTTC
TRBV5-1	few	TRBD2	TRBJ2-5	CASSLAGGPGLGQETQYF	TGCGCCAGCAGCTTGGCCGGAGGGCCGGGACTAGGCCAAGAGACCCAGTACTTC
TRBV6-6	few	.	TRBJ1-2	CASSADSYGYTF	TGTGCCAGCAGTGCGGACAGCTATGGCTACACCTTC
TRBV27	.	TRBD1	TRBJ1-1	CASSVYRGNTEAFF	TGTGCCAGCAGTGTCTACAGGGGGAACACTGAAGCTTTCTTT
TRBV30	many	.	TRBJ2-6	CAWSVPGLGANVLTF	TGTGCCTGGAGTGTACCGGGTCTGGGGGCCAACGTCCTGACTTTC
TRBV7-2	few	TRBD2	TRBJ2-7	CAGARGDSDEQYF	TGTGCCGGAGCACGGGGGGATTCGGACGAGCAGTACTTC
TRBV6-6	few	TRBD1	TRBJ2-3	CASSPRDRADTDTQYF	TGTGCCAGCAGTCCCCGGGACAGGGCAGACACAGATACGCAGTATTTT
TRBV27	few	TRBD1	TRBJ2-3	CASSLGAGGPDTQYF	TGTGCCAGCAGTTTAGGGGCAGGGGGCCCAGATACGCAGTATTTT
TRBV6-6	few	.	TRBJ1-5	CASIGQSNQPQHF	TGTGCCAGCATAGGACAGAGCAATCAGCCCCAGCATTTT
TRBV6-6	.	.	TRBJ1-4	CASSYWEGDEKLFF	TGTGCCAGCAGTTATTGGGAAGGGGATGAAAAACTGTTTTTT
TRBV5-1	few	TRBD1	TRBJ1-2	CASSLGATGESWGYTF	TGCGCCAGCAGCTTGGGGGCGACAGGGGAATCTTGGGGCTACACCTTC
TRBV27	few	.	TRBJ1-3	CASSFSGGNTIYF	TGTGCCAGCAGTTTCTCCGGGGGAAACACCATATATTTT
TRBV28	few	.	TRBJ2-3	CASSLQGTPDTQYF	TGTGCCAGCAGTTTGCAGGGGACCCCAGATACGCAGTATTTT
TRBV6-5	.	TRBD1	TRBJ1-5	CASSYPTGGNQPQHF	TGTGCCAGCAGTTACCCGACAGGGGGCAATCAGCCCCAGCATTTT
TRBV7-6	.	TRBD2	TRBJ2-3	CASSLGQAGATDTQYF	TGTGCCAGCAGCTTAGGACAAGCGGGGGCCACAGATACGCAGTATTTT
TRBV7-9	.	.	TRBJ2-7	CASSLAQITGTQTYEQYF	TGTGCCAGCAGCTTAGCCCAAATAACCGGGACACAGACCTACGAGCAGTACTTC
TRBV7-2	few	TRBD2	TRBJ2-1	CASSLESGGILGQFF	TGTGCCAGCAGCTTAGAAAGCGGGGGTATTCTAGGGCAGTTCTTC
TRBV9	.	.	TRBJ1-2	CASSPGTPVEYGYTF	TGTGCCAGCAGCCCCGGGACACCCGTGGAGTATGGCTACACCTTC
TRBV6-5	few	.	TRBJ1-2	CASTDSNYGYTF	TGTGCCAGCACCGACAGCAACTATGGCTACACCTTC
TRBV11-2	once	TRBD1	TRBJ2-1	CASSSRRTGAYNEQFF	TGTGCCAGCAGCTCTCGTCGGACAGGGGCCTACAATGAGCAGTTCTTC
TRBV7-2	few	.	TRBJ2-1	CASSSFGLGNNEQFF	TGTGCCAGCAGCTCTTTCGGACTGGGAAACAATGAGCAGTTCTTC
TRBV30	many	.	TRBJ2-4	CAWSAPGKNIQYF	TGTGCCTGGAGTGCCCCGGGAAAAAACATTCAGTACTTC
TRBV5-1	.	.	TRBJ2-3	CASSPGVADTQYF	TGCGCCAGCAGCCCAGGGGTGGCAGATACGCAGTATTTT
TRBV7-2	few	.	TRBJ2-5	CASSSFGGVGETQYF	TGTGCCAGCAGCTCATTTGGTGGCGTCGGGGAGACCCAGTACTTC
TRBV7-2	few	.	TRBJ1-5	CASSLEGYSNQPQHF	TGTGCCAGCAGCTTAGAGGGGTATAGCAATCAGCCCCAGCATTTT
TRBV2	few	TRBD1	TRBJ1-2	CASIREPGQDLYGYTF	TGTGCCAGCATCCGAGAACCGGGACAGGATCTTTATGGCTACACCTTC
TRBV9	few	TRBD2	TRBJ2-1	CASSVGWGGMSYNEQFF	TGTGCCAGCAGCGTAGGGTGGGGGGGGATGTCCTACAATGAGCAGTTCTTC
TRBV29-1	.	TRBD1	TRBJ1-2	CSDDRDHGYTF	TGCAGCGACGACAGGGACCATGGCTACACCTTC
TRBV30	few	TRBD2	TRBJ2-1	CAWSLGGAYNEQFF	TGTGCCTGGAGTCTCGGGGGGGCCTACAATGAGCAGTTCTTC
TRBV7-2	few	TRBD1	TRBJ2-7	CASSLVTGQGYEQYF	TGTGCCAGCAGCTTAGTAACGGGACAGGGGTACGAGCAGTACTTC
TRBV7-9	few	.	TRBJ2-5	CASSVFGAQETQYF	TGTGCCAGCAGCGTATTCGGAGCCCAAGAGACCCAGTACTTC